This TCR beta chain was retrieved from a study of blood T cell repertoires in COVID-19. In the study overall: Italy, Spain and the United States were the sources of the convalescent and acute COVID-19 samples. In each case, the material was cDNA or gDNA derived from T cells, B-cell-depleted T cells, or PBMCs.

In the authors' workflow: Amplifying reference gene primers gave estimates of nucleated cell counts. Only in-frame clones appear in the TCRdb table, and some are missing; sequencing was by immunoSEQ multiplex PCR. The V and J calls and clone size are taken from that table; D and trimming were inferred from the DNA. This sample carries about 39,000 clones, roughly 85% of them seen once, and the ten largest clones take about 4.1%. The CDR3 extends over 15 amino acids. V lost 3 bases and J 4 bases, leaving 14 bases between the germline ends. Germline V gene sequence: CDR1 SGHDT, CDR2 YYEEEE. This clonotype originated in a man aged 55-75 years with acute or convalescent COVID-19. The chain has TRBV5-6 and TRBJ1-5, with D possibly TRBD1 on 5 matching bases. The sequenced sample consisted of peripheral blood. The CDR3 DNA follows: TGTGCCAGCAGCTCCGCAGGGCTAAGGAATCAGCCCCAGCATTTT. Encoded protein: CASSSAGLRNQPQHF.